This TCR beta chain appears in the sequencing data of a study of blood T cells in healthy people across ages (dated by TCRdb to the mid-2010s). For the study in its entirety: In model experiments, roughly one uniquely barcoded TCR beta cDNA molecule per two T cells was captured by template switching. Age-related changes in TCR beta repertoire diversity were measured in the study by deep sequencing normalized with unique cDNA molecular identifiers. Donors were grouped into four age groups: young (average roughly 16 years), middle-aged (approximately 41), aged (roughly 62) and long-lived (around 82). To avoid experimental bias, donors of different ages were distributed randomly across sequencing lanes. Two additional independent replicas of 1 million unique cDNA reads from the same blood draw were analyzed for two donors (one aged 18 to 29 and one aged 80 or older). The paper as a whole reports these results and caveats: Conclusive comparison of naive and antigen-experienced compartments was prevented by the profiling of bulk unsorted PBMCs. As age increased, observed TCR beta diversity per million T cells dropped in a roughly linear way, and a significant reduction was already evident by age 40. The CMV infection status of donors was not known, potentially confounding age-related changes in expanded clonotypes. Estimates of total diversity from one million sequenced T cells were regarded as lower bounds and underestimates. Compared with the aged group, the long-lived group had more naive CD4+ T cells, fewer expanded clones and increased TCR diversity, a pattern suggesting age selection. The percentage of naive T cells measured by flow cytometry correlated strongly with observed TCR beta diversity.

The CDR3 runs 12 residues from the cysteine to the phenylalanine. CDR3 DNA is the only sequence kept; it has 36 bases, read in frame from the first base. Based on the germline V gene, the CDR1 and CDR2 sequences are SQVTM and ANQGSEA. V is shortened by 3 bases, J by 5 bases, and the region joining them spans 7 bases. This clonotype was found many times. What antigen it recognizes has not been identified. Within one base of it there is no much larger clone, and no base qualities were kept. The library was generated by 5' RACE. The sequencing machine was an Illumina HiSeq 2500. A second PCR of about 7 to 12 cycles was run with a J-beta primer mix and a sample-barcoded 5' primer. A unique molecular identifier was introduced onto each TCR beta cDNA molecule by a template-switch 5' adaptor carrying 12 random nucleotides. Each sample yielded at least 2.5 million CDR3-containing paired-end reads. First-strand cDNA was synthesized from all RNA with the Mint cDNA synthesis kit, primed by a TRBC-specific oligonucleotide. Following uracil-DNA glycosylase treatment, all cDNA underwent a first 18-cycle PCR with the universal primers M1SS and BC2_uni_R. As for the original processing: Normalization of each sample was performed by random selection of 1 million high-quality reads, each carrying a distinct molecular identifier. Instead of being binned into consensus sequences, reads that shared molecular identifiers were thrown out. MiTCR, run with a Q25 quality threshold and the strictest error-elimination algorithm, handled CDR3 identification, clonotype clustering and error correction. A nonparametric unseen species model using Euler transformation provided a lower-bound estimate of total TCR beta diversity. Through fastp at Q25 and MiXCR, TCRdb rebuilt clones from the public reads, retaining in-frame beta chains. Every distinct CDR3 protein forms one entry, paired with its most common genes and DNA. TCRdb, rather than the study authors, made the V and J calls. Present in this sample are hundreds of thousands of distinct CDR3 sequences, more than 45% of which were seen just once. Roughly 14% of the sample lies in the top ten.

Systemically healthy Caucasian individuals from Russia, about 38 in total and aged roughly 6 to 95 years, were included as donors. Each donor gave around 9.9 milliliters of peripheral blood, collected into EDTA-treated Vacutainer tubes. Ficoll-Paque density-gradient centrifugation was used to isolate PBMCs, with at least 6.5 million per sample. Total RNA was extracted from PBMCs with Trizol reagent, with at least 6 micrograms obtained per sample. For every donor, flow cytometry on a PBMC aliquot measured the percentage of naive CD45RAhigh/CD27high T cells. The sequence links TRBV29-1 to TRBJ1-4, with no D gene named confidently. The clonotype was recovered from a woman of 80 years or more in good health. The sequenced sample consisted of blood. The DNA reads TGCAGCGTTGAGAGGGCCAATGAAAAACTGTTTTTT. This encodes CSVERANEKLFF. Where the CDR3 stops, the reference TRBV29-1 and TRBJ1-4 genes take over; the full variable domain is SAVISQKPSRDICQRGTSLTIQCQVDSQVTMMFWYRQQPGQSLTLIATANQGSEATYESGFVIDKFPISRPNLTFSTLTVSNMSPEDSSIYLCSVERANEKLFFGSGTQLSVL.